This T cell receptor (beta chain) was profiled in a study of shared clonotypes between healthy human individuals. Study results and caveats: Among non-shared clonotypes, generation probabilities were lower than among those shared by all four donors. The naive CD4 repertoires of several donors were compared, and approximately 5.3% of clonotypes were shared.

The naive CD8 fraction comprised CD45RO-negative cells positively selected for CCR7 and excluded terminally differentiated effector memory CD45RA+ cells. Caucasian adults living in Nashville, Tennessee, provided all samples. The CDR3 is made up of 14 amino acids. The V gene's germline CDR1 is GTSNPN and CDR2 SVGIG (reference sequence). The V gene lost 0 bases and the J gene lost 5 bases, with 13 bases spanning the gap. As to this clone: Its target is not known. Other DNA sequences from this sample encode an identical CDR3 as well.

Replicate PCRs run on sorted subsets employed approximately 200 ng DNA, tens of thousands of T cell genomes. The repertoire was sequenced with immunoSEQ multiplex PCR; TCRdb's copy has only in-frame clones and lacks some. The sample yields some 2.1 million clones, 85% to 95% seen once. This TCR was sampled from a man aged 18 to 29 in good health. The chain links TRBV30 to TRBJ2-5; D gene uncertain. Sample: naive CD8+ T cells sorted from blood. CDR3 loop: CAWSVPLAGETQYF. The CDR3, as DNA: TGTGCCTGGAGTGTACCGTTGGCAGGCGAGACCCAGTACTTC.